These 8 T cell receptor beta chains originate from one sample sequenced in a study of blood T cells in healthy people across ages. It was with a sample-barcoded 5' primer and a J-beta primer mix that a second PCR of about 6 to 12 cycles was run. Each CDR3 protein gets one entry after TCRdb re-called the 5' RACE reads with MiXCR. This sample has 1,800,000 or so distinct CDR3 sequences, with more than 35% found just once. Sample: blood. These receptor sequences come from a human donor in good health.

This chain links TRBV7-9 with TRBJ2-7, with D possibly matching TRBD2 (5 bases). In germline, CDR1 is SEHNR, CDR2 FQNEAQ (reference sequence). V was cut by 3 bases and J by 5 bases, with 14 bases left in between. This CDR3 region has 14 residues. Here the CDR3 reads CASSFGPAADEQYF. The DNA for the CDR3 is TGTGCCAGCAGCTTTGGGCCAGCGGCTGACGAGCAGTACTTC.

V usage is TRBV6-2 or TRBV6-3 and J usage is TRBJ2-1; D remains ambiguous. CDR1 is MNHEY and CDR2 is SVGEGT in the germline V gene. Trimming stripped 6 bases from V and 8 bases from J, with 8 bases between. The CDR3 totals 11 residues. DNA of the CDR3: TGTGCCAGCAGCAGACGGGATGAGCAGTTCTTC. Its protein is CASSRRDEQFF.

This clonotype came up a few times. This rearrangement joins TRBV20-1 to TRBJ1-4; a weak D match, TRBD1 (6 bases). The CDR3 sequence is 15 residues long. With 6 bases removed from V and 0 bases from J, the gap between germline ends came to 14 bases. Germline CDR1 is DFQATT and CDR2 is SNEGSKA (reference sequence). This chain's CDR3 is CSALRGGSTNEKLFF. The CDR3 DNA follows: TGCAGTGCCCTTCGAGGGGGGTCAACTAATGAAAAACTGTTTTTT.

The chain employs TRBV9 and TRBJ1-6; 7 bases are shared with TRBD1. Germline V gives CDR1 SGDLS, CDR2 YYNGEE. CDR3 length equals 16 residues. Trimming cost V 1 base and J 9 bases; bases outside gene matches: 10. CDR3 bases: TGTGCCAGCAGCGTACTAGCACAGGGGAGCGGTTCACCCCTCCACTTT. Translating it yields CASSVLAQGSGSPLHF.

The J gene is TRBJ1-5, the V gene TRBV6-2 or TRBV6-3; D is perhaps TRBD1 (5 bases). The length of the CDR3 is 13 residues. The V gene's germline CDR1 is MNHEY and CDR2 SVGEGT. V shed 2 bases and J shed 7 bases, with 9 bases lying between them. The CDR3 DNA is TGTGCCAGCAGTTACGGGGCTCGCCAGCCCCAGCATTTT. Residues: CASSYGARQPQHF.

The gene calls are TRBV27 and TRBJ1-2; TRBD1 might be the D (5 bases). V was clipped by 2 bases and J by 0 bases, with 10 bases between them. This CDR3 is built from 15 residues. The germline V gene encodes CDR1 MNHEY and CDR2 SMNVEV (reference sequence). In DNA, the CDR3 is TGTGCCAGCAGTTTAATTGGGGGATCTAACTATGGCTACACCTTC. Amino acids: CASSLIGGSNYGYTF.

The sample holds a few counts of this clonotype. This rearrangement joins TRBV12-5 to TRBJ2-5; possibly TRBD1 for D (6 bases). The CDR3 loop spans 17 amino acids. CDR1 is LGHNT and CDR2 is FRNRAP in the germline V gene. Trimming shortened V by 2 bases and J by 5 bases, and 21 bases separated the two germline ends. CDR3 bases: TGTGCTAGTGGTTTGTCAGCCACCTGGGACACCCCGGAGACCCAGTACTTC. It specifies CASGLSATWDTPETQYF. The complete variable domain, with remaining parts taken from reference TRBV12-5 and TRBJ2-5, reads DARVTQTPRHKVTEMGQEVTMRCQPILGHNTVFWYRQTMMQGLELLAYFRNRAPLDDSGMPKDRFSAEMPDATLATLKIQPSEPRDSAVYFCASGLSATWDTPETQYFGPGTRLLVL.

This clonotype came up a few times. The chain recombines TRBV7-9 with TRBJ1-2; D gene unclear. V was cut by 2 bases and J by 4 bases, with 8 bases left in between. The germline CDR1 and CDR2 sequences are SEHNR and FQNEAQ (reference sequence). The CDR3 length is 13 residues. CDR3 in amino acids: CASSLSAVYGYTF. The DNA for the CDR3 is TGTGCCAGCAGCTTATCGGCGGTCTATGGCTACACCTTC. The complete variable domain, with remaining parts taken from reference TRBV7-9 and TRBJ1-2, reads DTGVSQNPRHKITKRGQNVTFRCDPISEHNRLYWYRQTLGQGPEFLTYFQNEAQLEKSRLLSDRFSAERPKGSFSTLEIQRTEQGDSAMYLCASSLSAVYGYTFGSGTRLTVV.